The 18 T cell receptor beta chains given below trace back to one sample, sequenced in a study of Ad26.COV2.S vaccination and SARS-CoV-2 variants. TCRdb's table, derived via immunoSEQ multiplex PCR, lists solely in-frame clones and lacks some. The sample records about 480,000 clones, around 88% being singletons. Treatment meaning: 15 to 20 received Ad26.COV2.S at low or high dose, single or two shots; several received placebo; per-sample allocation not given. Sample collection was performed on day 63 after the first vaccine or placebo injection. Material: peripheral blood, obtained in a trial of Ad26.COV2.S vaccine versus placebo. Every receptor here comes from a person aged 18-65 years who received the Ad26.COV2.S COVID-19 vaccine or a placebo.

The V gene is TRBV29-1, the J gene TRBJ2-6; D unclear. With 0 bases removed from V and 0 bases from J, the gap between germline ends came to 9 bases. Germline values: CDR1 SQVTM, CDR2 ANQGSEA. CDR3 size: 16 residues. The CDR3 loop reads CSVEDLNNSGANVLTF. The CDR3 DNA reads as TGCAGCGTTGAAGATCTCAACAACTCTGGGGCCAACGTCCTGACTTTC.

The chain has TRBV28 and TRBJ1-1; 9 bases fit TRBD1. The germline CDR1 and CDR2 sequences are MDHEN and SYDVKM. The CDR3 has 13 amino acids. Losses at the gene ends were 7 bases for V and 11 bases for J; bases not matched to a gene: 11. The CDR3 DNA follows: TGTGCCAGCATCACCGACAGGGGGTATGACGCTTTCTTT. Protein product: CASITDRGYDAFF.

This clone has a handful of counts. The rearrangement links TRBV27 to TRBJ1-2; 9 bases are shared with TRBD1. This CDR3 contains 13 residues. V shed 4 bases, J shed 6 bases, and the junction held 3 bases outside the gene matches. Germline V lookup: CDR1 MNHEY, CDR2 SMNVEV (reference sequence). The CDR3 DNA reads as TGTGCCAGCAGTTCCGGACAGGGGAATGGCTACACCTTC. Translated, it gives CASSSGQGNGYTF.

The chain combines TRBV29-1 with TRBJ2-7; 10 bases map to TRBD2. J was trimmed by 4 bases and V by 4 bases; bases with no gene match: 10. The CDR3 length is 15 residues. The germline V gene has CDR1 SQVTM and CDR2 ANQGSEA. In DNA form, the CDR3 reads TGCAGCGTTGTTCTAGCGGGAGTTGAAAGGTACGAGCAGTACTTC. Translating it yields CSVVLAGVERYEQYF.

The chain joins TRBV5-6 to TRBJ2-7; weak D call: TRBD2 (6 bases). Trimming removed 5 bases from V and 0 bases from J, with 12 bases in between. Germline-derived CDR1 and CDR2 are SGHDT and YYEEEE. This CDR3 is 14 amino acids long. The CDR3 DNA sequence: TGTGCCAGCAGTCGCGGGACGAACTCCTACGAGCAGTACTTC. It encodes CASSRGTNSYEQYF.

The chain has TRBV5-1 and TRBJ2-3; the D gene is possibly TRBD1 (5 bases). Germline values: CDR1 SGHRS, CDR2 YFSETQ. V lost 1 base and J lost 1, with 19 bases in between. The CDR3 has 18 residues. CDR3 nucleotides: TGCGCCAGCAGCTTGAGCAGGGCCCTGAGTGGGGGCACAGATACGCAGTATTTT. Protein sequence: CASSLSRALSGGTDTQYF.

J is TRBJ2-1 and V is TRBV4-3, with TRBD1 as a possible D gene (6 bases). Germline V gives CDR1 LGHNA, CDR2 YSLEER. The V and J ends lost 0 bases and 4 bases respectively, with 13 bases between them. The CDR3 covers 16 residues. Here the CDR3 DNA reads TGCGCCAGCAGCCAAGAACACGGACAGAGTTACAATGAGCAGTTCTTC. Translation gives CASSQEHGQSYNEQFF.

V is TRBV29-1 and J is TRBJ2-5; D is undetermined. CDR3 size: 13 residues. Germline-derived CDR1 and CDR2 are SQVTM and ANQGSEA. Trimming stripped 5 bases from V and 4 bases from J, with 14 bases between. For the CDR3, the DNA is TGCAGCGTTCTAAGGACCCCCCGAGAGACCCAGTACTTC. It specifies CSVLRTPRETQYF.

This rearrangement joins TRBV7-9 to TRBJ1-2; possible D gene TRBD1, 6 bases. The V gene lost 5 bases and the J gene lost 6 bases, with 19 bases spanning the gap. The CDR3 has 15 residues. Germline loops: CDR1 SEHNR, CDR2 FQNEAQ (reference sequence). For the CDR3, the DNA is TGTGCCAGCAGCAAGTCCGGGACATCAAGCCATGGCTACACCTTC. Translating it yields CASSKSGTSSHGYTF. The variable domain in full, completed from reference TRBV7-9 and TRBJ1-2, reads DTGVSQNPRHKITKRGQNVTFRCDPISEHNRLYWYRQTLGQGPEFLTYFQNEAQLEKSRLLSDRFSAERPKGSFSTLEIQRTEQGDSAMYLCASSKSGTSSHGYTFGSGTRLTVV.

The V and J genes are TRBV11-2 and TRBJ1-1; tentatively, D is TRBD1 (5 bases). Germline lookup yields CDR1 SGHAT and CDR2 FQNNGV. This CDR3 has 14 residues. Trimming cost V 5 bases and J 0 bases, with 10 bases left between them. The CDR3 DNA is TGTGCCAGCAGCGTACAGGTGGTGAACACTGAAGCTTTCTTT. This encodes CASSVQVVNTEAFF.

This clone was seen more than once but under ten times. This chain connects TRBV6-6 to TRBJ2-5, with D perhaps matching TRBD2 (5 bases). The CDR3 runs to 13 residues. V gave up 7 bases and J gave up 5 bases, with 14 bases separating them. The germline V gene encodes CDR1 MNHNY and CDR2 SVGAGI (reference sequence). CDR3 region: CASNLGGWETQYF. The CDR3 DNA follows: TGTGCCAGCAACTTAGGAGGTTGGGAGACCCAGTACTTC.

CDR3 region: CASSSYSYSYEQYF. Here the CDR3 DNA reads TGTGCCAGCAGTTCCTACAGCTACTCCTACGAGCAGTACTTC. The rearrangement uses TRBV5-6 and TRBJ2-7; unclear D gene. V was clipped by 5 bases and J by 0 bases, with 12 bases between them. Per germline, CDR1 SGHDT and CDR2 YYEEEE. This CDR3 has 14 residues.

This chain joins TRBV19 and TRBJ2-1, with 11 bases aligning to TRBD2. The length of the CDR3 is 18 residues. The germline V gene has CDR1 LNHDA and CDR2 SQIVND (reference sequence). Trimming at V came to 7 bases and at J to 0 bases, leaving 11 bases not matched to a gene. The CDR3 region is CASTQTSGSPRSYNEQFF. The CDR3 nucleotides are TGTGCCAGTACTCAAACTAGCGGGAGTCCCCGCTCCTACAATGAGCAGTTCTTC.

The rearrangement links TRBV23-1 to TRBJ2-2; possibly TRBD1 for D (5 bases). TRBV23-1 is recorded as an ORF, its role being uncertain. CDR3 length: 15 amino acids. The V end lost 9 bases, the J end lost 0 bases, and 14 bases lay between the germline ends. The CDR3 loop reads CARRHKGTNTGELFF. CDR3 nucleotides: TGCGCCAGGCGGCACAAGGGGACGAACACCGGGGAGCTGTTTTTT.

The V call is TRBV23-1, the J call TRBJ1-2, with D perhaps matching TRBD1 (6 bases). TRBV23-1 is given ORF status, its function remaining uncertain. Trimming pared 3 bases from V and 2 bases from J, leaving 13 bases between. This CDR3 contains 15 residues. The CDR3 DNA is TGCGCCAGCAGTCACCCGAACAGGGTAAACTATGGCTACACCTTC. It specifies CASSHPNRVNYGYTF.

The chain uses TRBV23-1 and TRBJ1-1; no definite D call. TRBV23-1 qualifies as an ORF whose function is uncertain. The CDR3 is 13 residues long. V lost 3 bases, J lost 5 bases, and 10 bases lay in between. The CDR3 loop is CASSHLGRTEAFF. The CDR3 DNA follows: TGCGCCAGCAGTCACCTTGGGAGGACTGAAGCTTTCTTT.

The table lists this clone with a count of one. The chain uses TRBV9 and TRBJ1-2; TRBD1 matches at 8 bases. The ends lost 3 bases at V and 4 bases at J; junction bases unmatched: 5. Germline values: CDR1 SGDLS, CDR2 YYNGEE. CDR3 length equals 14 residues. The CDR3 nucleotides are TGTGCCAGCAGCGCACAACAGGGGGGCTATGGCTACACCTTC. Amino acids: CASSAQQGGYGYTF.

The V and J genes are TRBV28 and TRBJ2-3; TRBD1 matches 7 bases. Losses at the gene ends were 6 bases for V and 1 base for J; bases not matched to a gene: 4. Germline V gives CDR1 MDHEN, CDR2 SYDVKM. This CDR3 contains 14 residues. CDR3 sequence reads: CASSPGGGTDTQYF. In DNA, the CDR3 is TGTGCCAGCAGCCCAGGGGGTGGCACAGATACGCAGTATTTT.